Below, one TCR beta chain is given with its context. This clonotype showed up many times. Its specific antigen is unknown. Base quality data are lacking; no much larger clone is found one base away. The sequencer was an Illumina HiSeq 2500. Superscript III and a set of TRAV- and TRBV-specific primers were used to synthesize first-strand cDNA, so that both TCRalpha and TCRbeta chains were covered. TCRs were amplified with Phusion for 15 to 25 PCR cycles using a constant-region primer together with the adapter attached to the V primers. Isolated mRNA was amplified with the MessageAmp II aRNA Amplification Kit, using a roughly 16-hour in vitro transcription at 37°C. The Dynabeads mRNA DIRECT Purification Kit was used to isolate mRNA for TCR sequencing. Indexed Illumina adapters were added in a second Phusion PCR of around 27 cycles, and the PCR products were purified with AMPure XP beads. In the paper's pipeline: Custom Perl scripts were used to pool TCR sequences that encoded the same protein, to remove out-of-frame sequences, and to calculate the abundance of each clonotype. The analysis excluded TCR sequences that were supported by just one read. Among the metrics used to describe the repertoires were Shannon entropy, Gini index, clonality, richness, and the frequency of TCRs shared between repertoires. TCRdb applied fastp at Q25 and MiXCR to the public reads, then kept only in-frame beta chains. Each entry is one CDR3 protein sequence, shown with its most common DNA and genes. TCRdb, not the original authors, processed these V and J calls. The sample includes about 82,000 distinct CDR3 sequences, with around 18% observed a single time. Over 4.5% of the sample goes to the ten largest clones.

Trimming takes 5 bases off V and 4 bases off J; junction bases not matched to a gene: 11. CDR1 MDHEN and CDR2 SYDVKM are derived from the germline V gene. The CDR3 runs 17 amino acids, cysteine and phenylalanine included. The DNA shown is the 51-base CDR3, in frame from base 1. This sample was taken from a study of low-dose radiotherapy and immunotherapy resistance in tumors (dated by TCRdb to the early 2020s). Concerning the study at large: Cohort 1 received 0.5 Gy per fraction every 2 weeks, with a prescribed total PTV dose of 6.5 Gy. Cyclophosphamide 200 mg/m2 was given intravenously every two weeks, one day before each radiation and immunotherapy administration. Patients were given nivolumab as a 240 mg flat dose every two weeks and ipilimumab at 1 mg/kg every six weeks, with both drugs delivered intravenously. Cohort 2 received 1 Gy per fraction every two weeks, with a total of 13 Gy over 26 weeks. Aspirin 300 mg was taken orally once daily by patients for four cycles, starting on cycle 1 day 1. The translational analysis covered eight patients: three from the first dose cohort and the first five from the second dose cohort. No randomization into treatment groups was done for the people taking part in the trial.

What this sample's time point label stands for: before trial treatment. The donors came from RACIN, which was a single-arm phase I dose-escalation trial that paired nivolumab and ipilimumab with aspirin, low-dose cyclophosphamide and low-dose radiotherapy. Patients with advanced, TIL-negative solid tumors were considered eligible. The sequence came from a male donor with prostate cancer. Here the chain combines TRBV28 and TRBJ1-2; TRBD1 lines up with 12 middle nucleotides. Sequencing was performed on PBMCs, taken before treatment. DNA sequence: TGTGCCAGCAGTGAAGCCGGGACAGGGGGCCCAGGCTATGGCTACACCTTC. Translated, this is CASSEAGTGGPGYGYTF.